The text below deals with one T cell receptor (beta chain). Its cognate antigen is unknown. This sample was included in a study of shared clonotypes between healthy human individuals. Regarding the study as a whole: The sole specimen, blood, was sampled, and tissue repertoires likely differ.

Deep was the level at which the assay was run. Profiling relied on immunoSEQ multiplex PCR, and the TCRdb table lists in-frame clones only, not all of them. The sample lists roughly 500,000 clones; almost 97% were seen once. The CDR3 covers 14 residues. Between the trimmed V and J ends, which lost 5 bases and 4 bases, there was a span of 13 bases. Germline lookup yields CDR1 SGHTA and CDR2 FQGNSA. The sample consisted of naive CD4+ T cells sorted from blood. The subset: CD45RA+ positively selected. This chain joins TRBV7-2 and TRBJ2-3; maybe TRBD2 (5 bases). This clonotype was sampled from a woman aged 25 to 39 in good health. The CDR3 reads CASSNSGPADTQYF. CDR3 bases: TGTGCCAGCAGCAACAGCGGTCCAGCAGATACGCAGTATTTT.